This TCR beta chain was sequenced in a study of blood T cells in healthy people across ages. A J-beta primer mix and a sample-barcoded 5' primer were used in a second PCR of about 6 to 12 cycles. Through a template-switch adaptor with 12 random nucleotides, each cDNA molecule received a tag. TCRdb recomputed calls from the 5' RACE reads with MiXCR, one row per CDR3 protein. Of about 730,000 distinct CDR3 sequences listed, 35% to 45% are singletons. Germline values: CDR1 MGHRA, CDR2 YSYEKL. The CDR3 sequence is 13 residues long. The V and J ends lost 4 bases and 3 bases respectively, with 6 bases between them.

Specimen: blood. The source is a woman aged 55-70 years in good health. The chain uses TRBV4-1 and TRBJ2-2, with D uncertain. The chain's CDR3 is CASSPQYTGELFF. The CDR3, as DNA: TGCGCCAGCAGCCCACAGTACACCGGGGAGCTGTTTTTT.